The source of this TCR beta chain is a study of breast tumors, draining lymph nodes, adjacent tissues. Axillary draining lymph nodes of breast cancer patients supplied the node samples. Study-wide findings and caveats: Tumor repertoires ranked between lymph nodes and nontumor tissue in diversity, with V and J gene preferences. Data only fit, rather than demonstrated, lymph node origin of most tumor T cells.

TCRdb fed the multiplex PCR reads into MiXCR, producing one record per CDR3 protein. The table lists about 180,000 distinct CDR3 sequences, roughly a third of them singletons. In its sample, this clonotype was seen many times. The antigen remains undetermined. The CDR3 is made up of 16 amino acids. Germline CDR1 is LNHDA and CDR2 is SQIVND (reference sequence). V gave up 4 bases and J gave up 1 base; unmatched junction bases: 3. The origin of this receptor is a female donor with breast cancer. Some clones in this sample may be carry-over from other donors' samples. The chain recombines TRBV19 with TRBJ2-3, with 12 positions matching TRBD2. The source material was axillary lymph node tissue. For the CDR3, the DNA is TGTGCCAGTAGTAACCGACTAGCGGGGGGCACAGATACGCAGTATTTT. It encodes CASSNRLAGGTDTQYF. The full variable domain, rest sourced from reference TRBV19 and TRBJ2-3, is DGGITQSPKYLFRKEGQNVTLSCEQNLNHDAMYWYRQDPGQGLRLIYYSQIVNDFQKGDIAEGYSVSREKKESFPLTVTSAQKNPTAFYLCASSNRLAGGTDTQYFGPGTRLTVL.